This TCR beta chain was recovered during a study of human T cells and chemical hapten exposure. V lost 5 bases to trimming and J lost 2 bases, with 14 bases between them. The CDR3 sequence is 15 residues long. Study results and limitations: Since the donors had alopecia, their immune response may not be the same as that of healthy people. It was expanded TCRs that formed significantly more large CDR3 similarity clusters than controls did.

One entry per CDR3 protein, called by TCRdb with MiXCR from the RACE reads. The table has 180,000 or so distinct CDR3 sequences, about a fifth seen once. The time point denotes: patch test 1, 2 weeks after DPC sensitization. Treatment specified: therapeutic diphenylcyclopropenone sensitization with weekly scalp DPC. At every patch-test visit, blood was drawn before the patch test was applied. With regard to this clonotype: Its specificity is unknown.

Specimen: whole blood, collected in connection with sensitization to the hapten diphenylcyclopropenone (DPC). This TCR came from a woman in her forties or fifties with alopecia areata. Some clones in this sample may be carry-over from other donors' samples. The rearrangement uses TRBV12-3 or TRBV12-4 and TRBJ2-3; D might be TRBD2 (5 bases). For the CDR3, the DNA is TGTGCCAGCAGTCCCCCGGAAGCGGCCACAGATACGCAGTATTTT. It yields the protein CASSPPEAATDTQYF.